This T cell receptor (beta chain) was obtained from a study of identical twins (dated by TCRdb to about 2016). Broadly, across the study: To test whether fetal clonotypes persist, this study deep-sequenced TCR alpha and beta repertoires from monozygotic twins, from unrelated adults of various ages, and from cord blood. Replicate twin experiments were performed at different times using different library preparation protocols to rule out contamination. Summary of the overall study and its limitations: Excess twin sharing in beta out-of-frame sequences was weaker because fewer shared sequences lowered the signal-to-noise ratio. Out-of-frame TCR alpha sharing in monozygotic twins was systematically underestimated by recombination models, whereas sharing between unrelated individuals was in agreement with the recombination models. Fewer insertions were carried by abundant cord blood beta clonotypes; a weaker similar trend was observed in young adult naive repertoires, while no such trend was observed in memory repertoires. Compared with coincidental sharing between unrelated individuals, an excess of low generation-probability sequences was observed among out-of-frame TCR alpha sequences shared between twins. Zero-insertion analyses could be partly confounded by invariant T cells such as MAIT and iNKT, although diverse VJ usage argued against such confounding for most clonotypes. Because the same donors could not be followed over many years, conclusions were based on cross-sectional statistical analysis.

Comments on this clonotype: The specificity of this receptor is unknown. Base quality data are lacking; no much larger clone is found one base away.

The protocol used for the library was 5' RACE. The run used an Illumina HiSeq 2000. Template switching added a universal primer binding site, and the final cDNA carried a unique molecular identifier that allowed TCR cDNA molecules to be counted accurately. Specific primers in the conserved constant-segment region were used to synthesize first-strand cDNA for TCR alpha and beta chains. Each cDNA library was double barcoded, with a SMART-Mk sample barcode plus Illumina barcodes, to control for contamination. TruSeq adapter sequences, together with Illumina sample barcodes, were added in two successive PCR steps. The TCR alpha and beta cDNA libraries were sequenced on the Illumina HiSeq platform using custom primers. Under the source paper's analysis protocol: MiGEC processed the raw reads to extract unique molecular identifiers, while MiXCR was used to determine the CDR3 positions. For each individual, recombination models were inferred using an EM algorithm with the repgenHMM and IGoR tools. The analysis of shared clonotypes was done with the tcR package in R, with sharing normalized by the product of cloneset sizes. To study raw recombination free of thymic and clonal selection effects, out-of-frame nonproductive sequences were analyzed. The raw public reads went through TCRdb reprocessing: fastp at Q25, MiXCR clone calling, in-frame beta chains kept. One record per CDR3 amino acid sequence lists the most common genes and DNA. It is TCRdb's table, rather than the study itself, that gives the V and J calls and clone size. The sample data list some 630,000 distinct CDR3 sequences, and under 8.5% of these were observed just once. The leading ten clones occupy 1.5% to 2% of the sample.

Every donor in the study was a healthy Caucasian. Three pairs of female monozygotic twins, all aged roughly 18 to 29 years, were included in the twin cohort. RNA for TCR libraries was isolated from peripheral blood mononuclear cells. Unmatched junction bases come to 10, with V trimmed by 6 bases and J by 7 bases. Including the terminal cysteine and phenylalanine, the CDR3 comprises 15 residues. Only the CDR3 part of the read is kept: 45 bases, read in frame from the first base. CDR1 and CDR2 are read off the germline V gene (reference sequence) as MNHEY and SMNVEV. These same records also appear under a second study, on yellow fever vaccine responses in identical twins. The second study's authors report: According to the authors, the vaccine-induced T cell response in identical twins seemed to be partly convergent and partly specific to each individual. The study precisely tracked vaccine-responding T cell clones in identical twins.

The sequenced material came from PBMCs. The receptor comes from a woman between 18 and 29 years old in good health. The chain employs TRBV27 and TRBJ2-1; the junction holds 9 bases that match TRBD1. Read as DNA, the sequence is TGTGCCAGCAGGGGGACAGGGACAGGCGAGAATGAGCAGTTCTTC. This yields the protein CASRGTGTGENEQFF.